This T cell receptor (beta chain) was identified during a study of identical twins. TCRdb itself ran the 5' RACE reads through MiXCR, one entry per CDR3 protein. The sample consists of 1.5 million to 2 million distinct CDR3 sequences, roughly a third of them appearing once. The CDR3 totals 14 residues. V lost 6 bases and J 0 bases, leaving 11 bases between the germline ends. Input material: cord blood. The chain recombines TRBV12-3 or TRBV12-4 with TRBJ1-2; perhaps TRBD1 as D (6 bases). The source is a newborn girl in good health. The CDR3 DNA reads as TGTGCCAGCAGGACGACAGGAACTAACTATGGCTACACCTTC. Protein product: CASRTTGTNYGYTF.